The clone carrying this T cell receptor beta chain was recorded once. What it binds is unknown. Tagging with unique molecular identifiers was applied to individual cDNA molecules. MiXCR was run by TCRdb on the 5' RACE reads, yielding one entry per CDR3 protein. The data contain 55,000 to 65,000 distinct CDR3 sequences, approximately 10% of them singletons. These data originate in a study of early T cells in non-severe SARS-CoV-2 infection. Study results and limitations: VDJdb matching skewed toward anti-spike CD8 responses, missing private and CD4 specificities.

This CDR3 has 12 amino acids. Germline-derived CDR1 and CDR2 are SQVTM and ANQGSEA. The material sequenced was whole blood. The receptor was derived from an adult who was a healthcare worker with PCR-confirmed SARS-CoV-2 infection or an uninfected control (not recorded which). This chain links TRBV29-1 with TRBJ2-7; D remains ambiguous. The CDR3 here is CSFRAETYEQYF. CDR3 sequence (DNA): TGCAGTTTTCGGGCCGAGACCTACGAGCAGTACTTC.